The entry that follows covers one T cell receptor beta chain sequence. These data belong to a study of shared clonotypes between healthy human individuals. Method: immunoSEQ multiplex PCR; TCRdb's copy keeps in-frame clones and lacks some. The table has under 150,000 clones, around 66% seen once. The CDR3 is 17 amino acids. Germline V gene lookup returns CDR1 MNHEY and CDR2 SMNVEV (reference sequence). Trimming removed 0 bases from V and 4 bases from J; junction bases left unmatched: 10. The V and J genes are TRBV27 and TRBJ1-2, with 8 nucleotides matching TRBD1. The sequenced sample consisted of memory CD8+ T cells sorted from blood. As to subset: CD45RO+ cells pooled with CCR7-negative TemRA cells. This clonotype originated in a woman in her twenties or thirties in good health. The CDR3, as DNA: TGTGCCAGCAGTTTATCGATAGGGCAGGGGGCAATCTATGGCTACACCTTC. It is translated as CASSLSIGQGAIYGYTF.